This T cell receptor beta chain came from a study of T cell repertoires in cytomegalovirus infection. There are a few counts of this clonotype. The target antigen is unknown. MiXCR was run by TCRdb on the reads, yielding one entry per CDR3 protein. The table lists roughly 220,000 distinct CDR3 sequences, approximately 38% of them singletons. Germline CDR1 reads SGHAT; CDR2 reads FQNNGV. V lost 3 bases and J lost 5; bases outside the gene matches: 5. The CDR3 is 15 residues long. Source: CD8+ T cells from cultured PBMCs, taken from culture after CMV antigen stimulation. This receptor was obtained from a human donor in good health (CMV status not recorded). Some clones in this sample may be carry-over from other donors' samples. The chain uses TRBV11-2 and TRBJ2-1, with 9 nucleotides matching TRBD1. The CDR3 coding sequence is TGTGCCAGCAGCTTGAGGGACAGGGTAAACAATGAGCAGTTCTTC. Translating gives CASSLRDRVNNEQFF.